This T cell receptor (beta chain) appears in the sequencing data of a study of OX40 agonist ivuxolimab in advanced cancers. The method was immunoSEQ multiplex PCR; TCRdb's version includes in-frame clones alone and lacks a portion of them. The data hold roughly 60,000 clones, with 84% observed a single time. This CDR3 is built from 12 residues. V was trimmed by 4 bases and J by 2 bases, leaving 6 bases between them. Germline CDR1 SGHRS, CDR2 YFSETQ. The TCR sequence derives from an adult with an advanced solid tumor such as melanoma, head and neck, liver or kidney cancer. The chain is built from TRBV5-1 and TRBJ2-5; tentatively, D is TRBD1 or TRBD2 (5 bases each). The sample in question was CD4+ or CD8+ T cells sorted from blood, obtained in a trial of the OX40 agonist ivuxolimab. The CDR3 DNA follows: TGCGCCAGCAGCGGGGGACAAGAGACCCAGTACTTC. Its translation: CASSGGQETQYF. Filled out from reference TRBV5-1 and TRBJ2-5, the complete variable domain reads KAGVTQTPRYLIKTRGQQVTLSCSPISGHRSVSWYQQTPGQGLQFLFEYFSETQRNKGNFPGRFSGRQFSNSRSEMNVSTLELGDSALYLCASSGGQETQYFGPGTRLLVL.